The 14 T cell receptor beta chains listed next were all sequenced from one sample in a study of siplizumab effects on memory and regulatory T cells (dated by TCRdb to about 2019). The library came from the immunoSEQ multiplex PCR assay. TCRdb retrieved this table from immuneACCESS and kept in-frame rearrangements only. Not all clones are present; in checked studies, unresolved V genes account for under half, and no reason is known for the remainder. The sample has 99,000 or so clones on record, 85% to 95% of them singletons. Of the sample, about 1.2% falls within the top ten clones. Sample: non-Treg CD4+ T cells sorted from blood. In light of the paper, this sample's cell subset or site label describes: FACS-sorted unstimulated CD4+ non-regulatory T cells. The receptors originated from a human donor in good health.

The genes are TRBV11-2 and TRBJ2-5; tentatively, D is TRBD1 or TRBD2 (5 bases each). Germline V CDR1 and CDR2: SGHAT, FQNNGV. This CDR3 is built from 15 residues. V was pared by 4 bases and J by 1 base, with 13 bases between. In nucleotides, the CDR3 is TGTGCCAGCAGCTCCACGTTGGGGACCCAAGAGACCCAGTACTTC. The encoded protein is CASSSTLGTQETQYF.

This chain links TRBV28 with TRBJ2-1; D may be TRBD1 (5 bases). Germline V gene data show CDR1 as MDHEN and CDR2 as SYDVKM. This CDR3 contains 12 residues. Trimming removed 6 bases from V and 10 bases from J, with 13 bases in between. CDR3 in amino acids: CASSIRVGEQFF. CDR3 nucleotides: TGTGCCAGCAGCATCAGGGTCGGCGAGCAGTTCTTC.

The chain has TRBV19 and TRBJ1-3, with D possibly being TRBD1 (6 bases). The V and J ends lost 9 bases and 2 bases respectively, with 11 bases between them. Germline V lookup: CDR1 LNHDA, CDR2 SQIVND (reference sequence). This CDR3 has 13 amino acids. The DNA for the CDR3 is TGTGCCAGCGCTCAGGGGACTGGAAACACCATATATTTT. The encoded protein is CASAQGTGNTIYF.

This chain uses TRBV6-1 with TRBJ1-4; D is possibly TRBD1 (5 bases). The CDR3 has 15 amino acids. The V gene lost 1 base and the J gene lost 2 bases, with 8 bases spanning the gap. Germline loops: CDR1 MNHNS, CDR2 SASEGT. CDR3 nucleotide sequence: TGTGCCAGCAGTGAAGTGGCAGGGACTAATGAAAAACTGTTTTTT. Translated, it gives CASSEVAGTNEKLFF.

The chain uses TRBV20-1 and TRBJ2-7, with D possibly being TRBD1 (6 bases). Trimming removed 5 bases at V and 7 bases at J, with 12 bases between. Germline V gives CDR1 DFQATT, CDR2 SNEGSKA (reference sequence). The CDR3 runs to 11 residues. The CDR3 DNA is TGCAGTGCTGTACAGGGTTTAGAGCAGTACTTC. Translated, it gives CSAVQGLEQYF.

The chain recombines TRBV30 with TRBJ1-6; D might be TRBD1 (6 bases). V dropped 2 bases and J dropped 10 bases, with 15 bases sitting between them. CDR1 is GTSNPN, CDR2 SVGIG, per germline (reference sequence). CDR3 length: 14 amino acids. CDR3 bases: TGTGCCTGGAGTAAAGGGGGGGGCAGATCACCCCTCCACTTT. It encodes CAWSKGGGRSPLHF. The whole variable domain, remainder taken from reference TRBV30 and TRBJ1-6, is SQTIHQWPATLVQPVGSPLSLECTVEGTSNPNLYWYRQAAGRGLQLLFYSVGIGQISSEVPQNLSASRPQDRQFILSSKKLLLSDSGFYLCAWSKGGGRSPLHFGNGTRLTVT.

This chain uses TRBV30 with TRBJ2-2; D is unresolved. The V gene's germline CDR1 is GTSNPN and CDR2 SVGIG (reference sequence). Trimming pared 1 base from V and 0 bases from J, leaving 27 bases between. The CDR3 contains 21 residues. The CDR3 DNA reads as TGTGCCTGGAGTGCTGGCCCCTTCCTCTCCCGACTTGTTGCGAACACCGGGGAGCTGTTTTTT. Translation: CAWSAGPFLSRLVANTGELFF.

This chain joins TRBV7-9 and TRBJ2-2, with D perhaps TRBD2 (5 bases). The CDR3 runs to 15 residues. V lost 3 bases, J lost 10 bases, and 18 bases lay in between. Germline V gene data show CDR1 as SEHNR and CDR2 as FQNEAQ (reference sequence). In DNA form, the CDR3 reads TGTGCCAGCAGCTTTTTCGGAGGAATTAGTGCGGAGCTGTTTTTT. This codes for CASSFFGGISAELFF. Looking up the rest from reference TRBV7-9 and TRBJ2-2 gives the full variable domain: DTGVSQNPRHKITKRGQNVTFRCDPISEHNRLYWYRQTLGQGPEFLTYFQNEAQLEKSRLLSDRFSAERPKGSFSTLEIQRTEQGDSAMYLCASSFFGGISAELFFGEGSRLTVL.

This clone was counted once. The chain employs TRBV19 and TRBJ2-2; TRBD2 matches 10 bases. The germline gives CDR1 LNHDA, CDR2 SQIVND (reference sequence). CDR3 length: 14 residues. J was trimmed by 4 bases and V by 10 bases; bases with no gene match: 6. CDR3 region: CATTGLASTGELFF. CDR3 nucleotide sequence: TGTGCCACCACGGGACTAGCGAGCACCGGGGAGCTGTTTTTT.

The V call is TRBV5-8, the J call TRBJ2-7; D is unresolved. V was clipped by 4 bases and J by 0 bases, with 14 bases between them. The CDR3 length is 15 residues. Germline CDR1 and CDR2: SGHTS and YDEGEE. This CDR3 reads CASSPRLRSSYEQYF. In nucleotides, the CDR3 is TGTGCCAGCAGCCCCCGATTGAGGAGCTCCTACGAGCAGTACTTC.

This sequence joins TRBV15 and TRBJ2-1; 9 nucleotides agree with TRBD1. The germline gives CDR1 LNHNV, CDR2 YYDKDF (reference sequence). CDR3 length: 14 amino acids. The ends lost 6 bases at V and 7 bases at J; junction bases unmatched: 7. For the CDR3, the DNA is TGTGCCACCAGTCTTGGACAGGGGAGAAATGAGCAGTTCTTC. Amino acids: CATSLGQGRNEQFF.

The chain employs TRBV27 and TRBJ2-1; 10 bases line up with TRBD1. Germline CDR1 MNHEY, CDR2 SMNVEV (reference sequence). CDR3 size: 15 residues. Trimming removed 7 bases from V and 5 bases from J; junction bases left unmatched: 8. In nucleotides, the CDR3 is TGTGCCAGCATAAAACCGGGACAGGGGAACAATGAGCAGTTCTTC. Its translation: CASIKPGQGNNEQFF.

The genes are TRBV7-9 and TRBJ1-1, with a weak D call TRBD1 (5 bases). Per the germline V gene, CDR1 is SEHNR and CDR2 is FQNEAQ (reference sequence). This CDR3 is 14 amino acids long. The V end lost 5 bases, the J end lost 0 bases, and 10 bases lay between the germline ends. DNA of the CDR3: TGTGCCAGCAGCCCCAGGGCCTTGAACACTGAAGCTTTCTTT. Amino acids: CASSPRALNTEAFF.

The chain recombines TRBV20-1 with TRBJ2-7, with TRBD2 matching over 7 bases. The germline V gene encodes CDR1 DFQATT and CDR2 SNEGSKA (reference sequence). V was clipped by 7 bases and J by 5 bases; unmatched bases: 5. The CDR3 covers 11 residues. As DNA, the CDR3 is TGCAGTGGGGAGGGAAACGACGAGCAGTACTTC. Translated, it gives CSGEGNDEQYF.